One and the same sample provided the 30 T cell receptor beta chains below, sequenced in a study of Ad26.COV2.S vaccination and SARS-CoV-2 variants. Treatment: some 19 received Ad26.COV2.S at low or high dose, single or two shots; about 5 received placebo; per-sample allocation not given. Sampling took place 63 days after the first vaccine or placebo injection. Data came from immunoSEQ multiplex PCR; TCRdb stores just in-frame clones and leaves some out. The repertoire holds some 330,000 clones, with 90% as singletons. Source: peripheral blood, taken in a trial of Ad26.COV2.S vaccine versus placebo. The receptors originated from a person aged 18 to 65 who received the Ad26.COV2.S COVID-19 vaccine or a placebo.

Remarks on this clone: This specimen includes other DNA sequences encoding the same CDR3. The chain employs TRBV7-3 and TRBJ2-1; a weak D match, TRBD2 (5 bases). V was pared by 3 bases and J by 0 bases, with 6 bases between. This CDR3 has 14 amino acids. CDR1 SGHTA and CDR2 FQGTGA come from the germline V gene. CDR3 residues: CASSLDSSYNEQFF. The CDR3 DNA follows: TGTGCCAGCAGCTTGGACTCCTCCTACAATGAGCAGTTCTTC.

The V call is TRBV19, the J call TRBJ1-2; 7 bases align to TRBD1. Trimming removed 7 bases from V and 4 bases from J; junction bases left unmatched: 6. This CDR3 contains 13 residues. Germline lookup yields CDR1 LNHDA and CDR2 SQIVND (reference sequence). The CDR3 DNA follows: TGTGCCAGTATGGGACAGACCTTCTATGGCTACACCTTC. Translation: CASMGQTFYGYTF.

The V gene is TRBV30, the J gene TRBJ1-2; 8 nucleotides line up with TRBD1. From germline, CDR1 is GTSNPN and CDR2 SVGIG (reference sequence). The CDR3 is made up of 12 amino acids. V gave up 4 bases and J gave up 5 bases; unmatched junction bases: 3. The DNA of the CDR3 is TGTGCCTGGACTACAGGGGGGTATGGCTACACCTTC. Its protein product is CAWTTGGYGYTF.

V gene TRBV7-2 combines with J gene TRBJ2-1; 9 positions match TRBD2. In germline, CDR1 is SGHTA, CDR2 FQGNSA. J gave up 3 bases and V 5 bases, and 11 bases lay outside the gene matches. There are 17 residues in the CDR3. The CDR3 bases are TGTGCCAGCAGCCGGGGCCGGCGGGGGGGAAACTACAATGAGCAGTTCTTC. The encoded protein is CASSRGRRGGNYNEQFF.

V usage is TRBV4-1 and J usage is TRBJ1-1, with D possibly being TRBD1 (6 bases). Looked up from germline, CDR1 is MGHRA and CDR2 is YSYEKL. The CDR3 length is 18 residues. V lost 4 bases, J lost 3 bases, and 24 bases lay in between. CDR3 DNA: TGCGCCAGCAGCCTTCTCGAGGGGGTCCTTAGTGGGGACACTGAAGCTTTCTTT. Translated: CASSLLEGVLSGDTEAFF.

The chain recombines TRBV6-2 or TRBV6-3 with TRBJ1-2, with 9 nucleotides matching TRBD1. V lost 4 bases and J lost 5; bases outside the gene matches: 5. This CDR3 spans 14 amino acids. Germline V gene sequence: CDR1 MNHEY, CDR2 SVGEGT. CDR3: CASSLDRGLYGYTF. The CDR3 bases are TGTGCCAGCAGTTTGGACAGGGGACTATATGGCTACACCTTC.

This chain joins TRBV18 and TRBJ2-6; D is undetermined. Germline values: CDR1 KGHSH, CDR2 LQKENI. Trimming removed 1 base from V and 4 bases from J, with 8 bases in between. This CDR3 has 15 residues. The CDR3 DNA sequence: TGTGCCAGCTCACCACGCGTATCCGGGGCCAACGTCCTGACTTTC. Translating gives CASSPRVSGANVLTF.

The chain carries TRBV27 and TRBJ1-1; D is uncertain. Germline CDR1 and CDR2: MNHEY and SMNVEV (reference sequence). CDR3 length: 16 amino acids. Trimming pared 8 bases from V and 0 bases from J, leaving 19 bases between. The CDR3, as DNA: TGTGCCAGCTACCGGGCCGGACGGACTATGAACACTGAAGCTTTCTTT. As protein: CASYRAGRTMNTEAFF.

J is TRBJ2-3 and V is TRBV5-1; D tentatively fits TRBD1 or TRBD2 (5 bases each). The CDR3 has 15 amino acids. Germline V gene sequence: CDR1 SGHRS, CDR2 YFSETQ. Trimming stripped 2 bases from V and 2 bases from J, with 12 bases between. CDR3 in amino acids: CASSFGATNTDTQYF. The DNA for the CDR3 is TGCGCCAGCAGCTTCGGGGCGACTAACACAGATACGCAGTATTTT.

The chain carries TRBV10-3 and TRBJ2-7; 7 nucleotides agree with TRBD1. CDR3 length equals 16 residues. The V gene end was trimmed by 6 bases and the J gene end by 3 bases; junction bases not matched to a gene: 14. Germline lookup yields CDR1 ENHRY and CDR2 SYGVKD. The CDR3 region is CAISSRDSLYLYEQYV. The CDR3 DNA reads as TGTGCCATCAGCTCACGGGACAGCCTTTACCTCTACGAGCAGTACGTC.

The rearrangement links TRBV12-5 to TRBJ1-2, with a tentative D call TRBD1 (5 bases). Per the germline V gene, CDR1 is LGHNT and CDR2 is FRNRAP. V lost 0 bases, J lost 4 bases, and 15 bases lay in between. CDR3 length: 16 residues. The chain's CDR3 is CASGLVLRGSTYGYTF. CDR3 nucleotides: TGTGCTAGTGGTTTGGTATTGAGGGGCTCCACCTATGGCTACACCTTC.

The gene calls are TRBV30 and TRBJ2-1, with 9 bases aligning to TRBD2. The V gene's germline CDR1 is GTSNPN and CDR2 SVGIG (reference sequence). J was trimmed by 4 bases and V by 3 bases; bases with no gene match: 7. CDR3 length equals 15 residues. In DNA form, the CDR3 reads TGTGCCTGGAGACTTAGCGGGAGAAGGTACAATGAGCAGTTCTTC. It is translated as CAWRLSGRRYNEQFF.

The V and J genes are TRBV6-2 or TRBV6-3 and TRBJ1-1; TRBD1 matches 9 bases. V shed 6 bases, J shed 4 bases, and the junction held 6 bases outside the gene matches. CDR1 MNHEY and CDR2 SVGEGT come from the germline V gene. This CDR3 region has 14 residues. CDR3 residues: CASSPQGAVTEAFF. The DNA for the CDR3 is TGTGCCAGCAGCCCACAGGGGGCGGTCACTGAAGCTTTCTTT.

The chain combines TRBV7-8 with TRBJ2-7, with D possibly matching TRBD1 (5 bases). The germline CDR1 and CDR2 sequences are SGHVS and FQNEAQ. V was trimmed by 4 bases and J by 3 bases, leaving 16 bases between them. The CDR3 is 15 residues long. The CDR3 DNA sequence: TGTGCCAGCAGCTCGGACATCAGTTTAAACTACGAGCAGTACTTC. Translation: CASSSDISLNYEQYF.

CDR3 amino acids: CASSLRGGSSDTQYF. The CDR3 DNA sequence: TGTGCCAGCAGCTTACGGGGTGGCTCATCAGATACGCAGTATTTT. This sequence joins TRBV11-3 and TRBJ2-3; D possibly corresponds to TRBD2 (5 bases). V dropped 2 bases and J dropped 4 bases, with 13 bases sitting between them. The CDR3 spans 15 residues. Germline values: CDR1 SGHNT, CDR2 YENEEA.

This CDR3 is CASSLSVVLDTQYF. CDR3 coding DNA: TGTGCCAGCAGTTTATCTGTGGTGTTGGATACGCAGTATTTT. The chain combines TRBV27 with TRBJ2-3; D not resolved. CDR3 size: 14 residues. Germline CDR1 and CDR2: MNHEY and SMNVEV (reference sequence). The ends were cut back, 0 bases at V and 6 bases at J, with 10 bases in the middle.

CDR3 sequence reads: CASLEGEGFYGYTF. CDR3 sequence (DNA): TGTGCCAGCCTCGAGGGGGAAGGCTTCTATGGCTACACCTTC. The chain recombines TRBV2 with TRBJ1-2; D possibly corresponds to TRBD1 (6 bases). The ends were cut back, 8 bases at V and 4 bases at J, with 17 bases in the middle. Germline V gene lookup returns CDR1 SNHLY and CDR2 FYNNEI. The length of the CDR3 is 14 residues.

The chain combines TRBV4-3 with TRBJ1-1; tentative D call: TRBD1 (5 bases). CDR3 length: 14 amino acids. Trimming shortened V by 2 bases and J by 4 bases, and 11 bases separated the two germline ends. CDR1 LGHNA and CDR2 YSLEER come from the germline V gene. CDR3 amino acids: CASSQSTGPTEAFF. DNA of the CDR3: TGCGCCAGCAGCCAATCGACGGGGCCCACTGAAGCTTTCTTT.

This chain connects TRBV6-1 to TRBJ2-7, with no clear D. Germline V gene data show CDR1 as MNHNS and CDR2 as SASEGT. This CDR3 contains 21 residues. Trimming removed 0 bases at V and 7 bases at J, with 34 bases between. The CDR3 DNA is TGTGCCAGCAGTGAAGCGCTTCTTGGTACGACACCCTCGACATCCCTGGGGGAGCAGTACGTC. This codes for CASSEALLGTTPSTSLGEQYV.

The V and J genes are TRBV27 and TRBJ2-3; 10 positions agree with TRBD2. Per the germline V gene, CDR1 is MNHEY and CDR2 is SMNVEV (reference sequence). The CDR3 covers 16 residues. V dropped 5 bases and J dropped 5; count of bases not matched to a gene: 10. CDR3 sequence reads: CASSRAGGVMEDTQYF. For the CDR3, the DNA is TGTGCCAGCAGTAGAGCGGGGGGGGTAATGGAAGATACGCAGTATTTT.

Regarding this clone: The same CDR3 arises from other DNA sequences in this sample as well. The chain uses TRBV18 and TRBJ2-5, with a tentative D call TRBD2 (5 bases). The CDR3 has 12 residues. With 3 bases removed from V and 5 bases from J, the gap between germline ends came to 7 bases. Looked up from germline, CDR1 is KGHSH and CDR2 is LQKENI. The CDR3 reads CASSPRGETQYF. CDR3 coding DNA: TGTGCCAGCTCACCCCGAGGGGAGACCCAGTACTTC.

The chain is built from TRBV4-3 and TRBJ1-2, with unresolved D. Trimming took 0 bases from V and 2 from J, leaving 7 bases between them. Germline V gene lookup returns CDR1 LGHNA and CDR2 YSLEER. This CDR3 is 14 amino acids long. In DNA form, the CDR3 reads TGCGCCAGCAGCCAAGAGTTGGGCAACTATGGCTACACCTTC. Its translation is CASSQELGNYGYTF.

The J gene is TRBJ1-6, the V gene TRBV6-6; D unclear. The CDR3 is 10 residues long. Germline V lookup: CDR1 MNHNY, CDR2 SVGAGI (reference sequence). Trimming shortened V by 7 bases and J by 8 bases, and 3 bases separated the two germline ends. This chain's CDR3 is CASNDSPLHF. CDR3 coding DNA: TGTGCCAGCAATGATTCACCCCTCCACTTT.

The chain combines TRBV11-2 with TRBJ2-4; tentatively, D is TRBD2 (5 bases). Trimming removed 0 bases at V and 0 bases at J, with 15 bases between. In germline, CDR1 is SGHAT, CDR2 FQNNGV. The length of the CDR3 is 18 residues. CDR3 bases: TGTGCCAGCAGCTTAGATAGTCTAGCTGAACTAGCCAAAAACATTCAGTACTTC. This gives the protein CASSLDSLAELAKNIQYF. Supplemented by reference TRBV11-2 and TRBJ2-4, the full variable domain reads EAGVAQSPRYKIIEKRQSVAFWCNPISGHATLYWYQQILGQGPKLLIQFQNNGVVDDSQLPKDRFSAERLKGVDSTLKIQPAKLEDSAVYLCASSLDSLAELAKNIQYFGAGTRLSVL.

V usage is TRBV12-3 or TRBV12-4 and J usage is TRBJ2-1, with TRBD1 as a possible D gene (5 bases). This CDR3 has 13 amino acids. V lost 5 bases, J lost 13 bases, and 18 bases lay in between. CDR3 protein: CASSDQGITDQFF. CDR3 nucleotides: TGTGCCAGCAGTGACCAGGGAATAACCGACCAGTTCTTC.

This rearrangement joins TRBV5-1 to TRBJ1-2; D remains ambiguous. V lost 0 bases and J lost 7, with 13 bases in between. Germline CDR1 is SGHRS and CDR2 is YFSETQ. The CDR3 covers 14 residues. Here the CDR3 reads CASSLARSGGGYTF. As DNA, the CDR3 is TGCGCCAGCAGCTTGGCCCGGAGCGGCGGTGGCTACACCTTC.

This sequence joins TRBV27 and TRBJ2-7; 9 bases are a match to TRBD2. Germline V lookup: CDR1 MNHEY, CDR2 SMNVEV (reference sequence). Trimming at V came to 4 bases and at J to 4 bases, leaving 11 bases not matched to a gene. CDR3 size: 16 residues. As DNA, the CDR3 is TGTGCCAGCAGTTCCCTGACTAGCGGCCGACAGTACGAGCAGTACGTC. Its translation: CASSSLTSGRQYEQYV.

Details on this clone: This same CDR3 is encoded by further DNA sequences in the sample. The gene calls are TRBV27 and TRBJ2-1; D is uncertain. V was trimmed by 6 bases and J by 6 bases, leaving 6 bases between them. This CDR3 comprises 11 residues. Germline CDR1 MNHEY, CDR2 SMNVEV (reference sequence). CDR3 residues: CASSRGNEQFF. The CDR3, as DNA: TGTGCCAGCAGCCGTGGCAATGAGCAGTTCTTC.

The gene calls are TRBV7-2 and TRBJ2-1; 10 bases are a match to TRBD2. V shed 2 bases and J 3 bases; nucleotides not matched to a gene: 4. Germline V CDR1 and CDR2: SGHTA, FQGNSA. CDR3 length: 16 residues. This CDR3 is CASSLLLAGIYNEQFF. The CDR3 DNA sequence: TGTGCCAGCAGCTTATTACTAGCGGGGATCTACAATGAGCAGTTCTTC.

This chain connects TRBV3-1 (or the pseudogene TRBV3-2) to TRBJ1-2; D call uncertain. The CDR3 is 16 residues long. The germline V and J ends were trimmed by 0 bases and 1 base, with 12 bases remaining between them. Germline CDR1 and CDR2: LGHDT and YNNKEL (reference sequence). CDR3 in DNA: TGTGCCAGCAGCCAAGATATGAGGGCCCATAACTATGGCTACACCTTC. Protein: CASSQDMRAHNYGYTF.